The present TCR beta chain was sequenced within a study of T cell repertoires in cytomegalovirus infection. Study-wide context: Public TCR beta signatures were indicative of both CMV infection and a matching HLA type.

The V gene lost 10 bases and the J gene lost 0 bases, with 24 bases spanning the gap. Germline values: CDR1 MNHEY, CDR2 SVGAGI. There are 17 residues in the CDR3. TCRdb reprocessed the reads via MiXCR and lists one record per CDR3 protein. The sample consists of about 680,000 distinct CDR3 sequences, approximately 24% of them appearing once. This clonotype turned up a few times. The gene calls are TRBV6-5 and TRBJ1-2; possible D gene TRBD1, 5 bases. The source is a human donor in good health (CMV status not recorded). Some clones in this sample may be carry-over from other donors' samples. The sample was CD8+ T cells from PBMCs. The CDR3 nucleotides read TGTGCCACCCTCTACTTTACCAAACAGGACTCTAACTATGGCTACACCTTC. Protein sequence: CATLYFTKQDSNYGYTF.